Each of the 11 T cell receptor beta chains below was sequenced from the same sample in a study of T cell changes during pregnancy in multiple sclerosis. The protocol was immunoSEQ multiplex PCR, while the TCRdb copy is restricted to in-frame clones and leaves out a portion. The profile shows tens of thousands of clones, 92% of them singletons. This specimen was peripheral blood, taken in the first trimester of pregnancy. The receptors come from a female donor with multiple sclerosis, enrolled in a pregnancy study.

This chain connects TRBV4-1 to TRBJ2-1, with 7 nucleotides matching TRBD2. This CDR3 is built from 18 residues. Unmatched junction bases numbered 10, after V lost 1 base and J lost 1 base. Germline values: CDR1 MGHRA, CDR2 YSYEKL. As DNA, the CDR3 is TGCGCCAGCAGCCAAGGGCCCCAGGGACTACTTTCCTACAATGAGCAGTTCTTC. Translation gives CASSQGPQGLLSYNEQFF.

The rearrangement joins TRBV27 to TRBJ1-1; unclear D gene. Germline V gene data show CDR1 as MNHEY and CDR2 as SMNVEV (reference sequence). This CDR3 region has 13 residues. V was clipped by 6 bases and J by 5 bases, with 13 bases between them. In nucleotides, the CDR3 is TGTGCCAGCAGGTTCGCGACGGGAACTGAAGCTTTCTTT. Protein: CASRFATGTEAFF.

The chain carries TRBV18 and TRBJ2-5; possible D gene TRBD2, 5 bases. The CDR3 has 13 residues. Looked up from germline, CDR1 is KGHSH and CDR2 is LQKENI. With 4 bases removed from V and 6 bases from J, the gap between germline ends came to 12 bases. This CDR3 is CASSRDREKTQYF. The DNA of the CDR3 is TGTGCCAGCTCACGGGATCGGGAAAAGACCCAGTACTTC.

The genes are TRBV5-1 and TRBJ2-2; 7 nucleotides agree with TRBD1. V lost 2 bases and J lost 1; bases outside the gene matches: 5. Germline CDR1 reads SGHRS; CDR2 reads YFSETQ. This CDR3 spans 16 amino acids. DNA for the CDR3: TGCGCCAGCAGCTTCCGGGACAGACTGAACACCGGGGAGCTGTTTTTT. It yields the protein CASSFRDRLNTGELFF.

The chain combines TRBV28 with TRBJ1-2; TRBD1 is a possible D gene (5 bases). This CDR3 region has 15 residues. Germline V gene data show CDR1 as MDHEN and CDR2 as SYDVKM. Trimming removed 4 bases from V and 4 bases from J, with 16 bases in between. This chain's CDR3 is CASSSTWGGGYGYTF. CDR3 nucleotides: TGTGCCAGCAGTTCTACGTGGGGGGGAGGCTATGGCTACACCTTC.

The chain recombines TRBV14 with TRBJ1-1, with a possible D match to TRBD1 (6 bases). V lost 0 bases to trimming and J lost 6 bases, with 11 bases between them. Germline CDR1 reads SGHDN; CDR2 reads FVKESK. The length of the CDR3 is 14 residues. The CDR3 here is CASSQELGGAEAFF. The CDR3 DNA is TGTGCCAGCAGCCAAGAATTAGGGGGGGCTGAAGCTTTCTTT.

The chain carries TRBV28 and TRBJ2-1; 8 bases are a match to TRBD1. V lost 4 bases, J lost 4 bases, and 6 bases stayed unmatched. The CDR3 is made up of 15 amino acids. Germline values: CDR1 MDHEN, CDR2 SYDVKM. CDR3 sequence: CASSSQGAGYNEQFF. CDR3 nucleotides: TGTGCCAGCAGTTCGCAGGGGGCGGGATACAATGAGCAGTTCTTC.

The chain carries TRBV28 and TRBJ1-2, with D possibly being TRBD1 (5 bases). This CDR3 is built from 15 residues. The V end was cut by 6 bases, the J end by 7 bases, with 21 bases between. Per the germline V gene, CDR1 is MDHEN and CDR2 is SYDVKM. The CDR3 protein is CASSLGRAGTGGYTF. Here the CDR3 DNA reads TGTGCCAGCAGCCTAGGGAGGGCAGGGACGGGTGGCTACACCTTC.

The chain is built from TRBV18 and TRBJ2-7; no clear D gene. V lost 3 bases, J lost 4 bases, and 7 bases lay in between. This CDR3 has 12 residues. CDR1 is KGHSH and CDR2 is LQKENI in the germline V gene. This CDR3 is CASSPNNYEQYF. CDR3 DNA sequence: TGTGCCAGCTCACCTAATAATTACGAGCAGTACTTC.

As concerns this clone: At the DNA level, this CDR3 is encoded by other sequences in the same sample as well. The chain combines TRBV9 with TRBJ2-7, with unresolved D. CDR1 and CDR2 (germline): SGDLS, YYNGEE. The CDR3 covers 13 residues. V lost 4 bases, J lost 0 bases, and 8 bases lay in between. The CDR3: CASSPTGSYEQYF. CDR3 in DNA: TGTGCCAGCAGCCCCACCGGCTCCTACGAGCAGTACTTC.

The rearrangement uses TRBV30 and TRBJ1-1, with D perhaps matching TRBD1 (5 bases). Looked up from germline, CDR1 is GTSNPN and CDR2 is SVGIG (reference sequence). CDR3 length equals 15 residues. The germline V and J ends were trimmed by 4 bases and 3 bases, with 18 bases remaining between them. CDR3 nucleotides: TGTGCCTGGAATCCGAAGGGCCGGGGGGACACTGAAGCTTTCTTT. This gives the protein CAWNPKGRGDTEAFF.